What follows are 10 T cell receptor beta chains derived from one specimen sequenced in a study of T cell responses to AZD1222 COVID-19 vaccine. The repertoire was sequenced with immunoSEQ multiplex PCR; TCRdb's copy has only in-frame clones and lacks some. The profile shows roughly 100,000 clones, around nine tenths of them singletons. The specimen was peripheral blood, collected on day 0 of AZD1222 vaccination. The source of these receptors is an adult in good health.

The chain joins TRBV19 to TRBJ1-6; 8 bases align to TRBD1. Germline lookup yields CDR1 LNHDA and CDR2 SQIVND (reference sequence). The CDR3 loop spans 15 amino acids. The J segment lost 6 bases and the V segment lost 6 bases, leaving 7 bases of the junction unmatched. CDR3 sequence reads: CASSSGDRFNSPLHF. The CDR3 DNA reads TGTGCCAGTAGCTCGGGGGACAGGTTTAATTCACCCCTCCACTTT.

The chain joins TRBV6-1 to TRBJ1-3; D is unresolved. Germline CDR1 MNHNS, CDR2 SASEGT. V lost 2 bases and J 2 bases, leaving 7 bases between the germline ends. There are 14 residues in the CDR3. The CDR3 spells CASSEIFTGNTIYF. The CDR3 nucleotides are TGTGCCAGCAGTGAAATATTTACTGGAAACACCATATATTTT.

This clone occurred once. The CDR3 here is CASSLGSVRSTKNIQYF. CDR3 sequence (DNA): TGTGCCAGCAGCTTAGGATCGGTCAGATCTACCAAAAACATTCAGTACTTC. The V and J genes are TRBV11-2 and TRBJ2-4; D unresolved. V was clipped by 1 base and J by 2 bases, with 15 bases between them. Germline lookup yields CDR1 SGHAT and CDR2 FQNNGV. The CDR3 covers 17 residues.

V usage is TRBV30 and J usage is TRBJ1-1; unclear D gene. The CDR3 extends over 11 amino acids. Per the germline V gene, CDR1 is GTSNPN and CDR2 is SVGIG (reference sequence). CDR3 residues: CGHSANTEAFF. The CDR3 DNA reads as TGTGGGCACAGTGCGAACACTGAAGCTTTCTTT.

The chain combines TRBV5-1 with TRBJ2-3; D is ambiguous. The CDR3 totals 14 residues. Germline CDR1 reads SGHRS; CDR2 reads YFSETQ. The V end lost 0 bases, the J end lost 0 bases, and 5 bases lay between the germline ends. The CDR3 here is CASSLGHSTDTQYF. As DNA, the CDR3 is TGCGCCAGCAGCTTGGGTCATAGCACAGATACGCAGTATTTT.

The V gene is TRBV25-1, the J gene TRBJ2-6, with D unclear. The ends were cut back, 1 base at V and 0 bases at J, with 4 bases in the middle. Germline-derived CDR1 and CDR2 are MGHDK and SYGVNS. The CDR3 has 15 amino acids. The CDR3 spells CASSEFRSGANVLTF. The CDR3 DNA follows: TGTGCCAGCAGTGAATTTCGCTCTGGGGCCAACGTCCTGACTTTC.

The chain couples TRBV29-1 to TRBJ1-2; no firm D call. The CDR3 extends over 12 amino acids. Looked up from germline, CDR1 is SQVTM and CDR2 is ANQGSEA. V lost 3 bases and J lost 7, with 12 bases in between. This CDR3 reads CSVEGGGSGYTF. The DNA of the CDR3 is TGCAGCGTTGAGGGAGGTGGAAGTGGCTACACCTTC.

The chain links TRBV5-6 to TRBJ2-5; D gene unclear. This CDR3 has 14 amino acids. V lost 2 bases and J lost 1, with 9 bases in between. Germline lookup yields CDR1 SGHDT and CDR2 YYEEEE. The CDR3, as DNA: TGTGCCAGCAGCTTATTCTCGATCCAAGAGACCCAGTACTTC. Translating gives CASSLFSIQETQYF.

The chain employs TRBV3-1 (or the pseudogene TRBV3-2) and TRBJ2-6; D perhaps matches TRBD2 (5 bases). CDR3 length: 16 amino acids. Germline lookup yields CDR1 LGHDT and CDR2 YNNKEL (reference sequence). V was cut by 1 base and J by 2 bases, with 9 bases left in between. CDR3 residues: CASSQGYGAGANVLTF. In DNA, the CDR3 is TGTGCCAGCAGCCAAGGTTACGGGGCTGGGGCCAACGTCCTGACTTTC.

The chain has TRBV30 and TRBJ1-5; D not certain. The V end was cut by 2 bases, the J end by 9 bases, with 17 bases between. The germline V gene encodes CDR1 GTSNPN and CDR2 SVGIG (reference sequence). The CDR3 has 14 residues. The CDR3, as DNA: TGTGCCTGGAGTCGAGGCAGACTAGGAAGGCCCCAGCATTTT. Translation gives CAWSRGRLGRPQHF.